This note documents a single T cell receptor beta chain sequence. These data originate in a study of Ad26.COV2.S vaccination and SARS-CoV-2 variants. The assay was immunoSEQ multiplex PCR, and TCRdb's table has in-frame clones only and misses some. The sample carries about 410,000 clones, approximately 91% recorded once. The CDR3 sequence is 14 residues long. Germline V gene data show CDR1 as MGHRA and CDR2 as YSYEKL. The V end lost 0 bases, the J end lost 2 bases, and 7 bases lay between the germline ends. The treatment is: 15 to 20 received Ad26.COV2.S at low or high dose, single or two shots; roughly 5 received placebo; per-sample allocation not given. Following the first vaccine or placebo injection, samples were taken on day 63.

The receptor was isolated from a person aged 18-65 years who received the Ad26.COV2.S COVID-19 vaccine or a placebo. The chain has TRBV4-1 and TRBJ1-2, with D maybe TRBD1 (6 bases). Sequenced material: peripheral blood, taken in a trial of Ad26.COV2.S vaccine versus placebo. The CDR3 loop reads CASSQDDRNYGYTF. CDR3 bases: TGCGCCAGCAGCCAAGATGACAGGAACTATGGCTACACCTTC.